The 18 T cell receptor beta chains presented below share a single source sample, sequenced in a study of blood T cell repertoires in COVID-19. Assay used: immunoSEQ multiplex PCR; TCRdb lists only in-frame clones, some missing. The repertoire holds some 15,000 clones, with 70% to 75% as singletons. Input material: peripheral blood. The source of these receptors is a man aged 55 to 69 with acute or convalescent COVID-19.

This clone was detected only once. CDR3 sequence reads: CASSQELNTDTQYF. CDR3 bases: TGCGCCAGCAGCCAAGAATTAAACACAGATACGCAGTATTTT. The V gene is TRBV4-3, the J gene TRBJ2-3; D ambiguous. Germline CDR1 reads LGHNA; CDR2 reads YSLEER. V gave up 0 bases and J gave up 2 bases, with 6 bases separating them. The CDR3 covers 14 residues.

The chain employs TRBV7-3 and TRBJ1-1, with a weak D call TRBD1 (5 bases). This CDR3 is 15 amino acids long. From germline, CDR1 is SGHTA and CDR2 FQGTGA. V lost 6 bases and J 7 bases, leaving 21 bases between the germline ends. CDR3 nucleotides: TGTGCCAGCAGGGCCCCGGGGGACGCGTTCCATGAAGCTTTCTTT. Its protein product is CASRAPGDAFHEAFF.

This chain joins TRBV7-6 and TRBJ2-7, with TRBD1 identical over 10 bases. Germline assignment: CDR1 SGHVS and CDR2 FNYEAQ. V shed 8 bases, J shed 1 base, and the junction held 17 bases outside the gene matches. The CDR3 is 18 amino acids. The CDR3 nucleotides are TGTGCCAGCCGTCGATTACCCCGGGACAGGGGTGAGTCCTACGAGCAGTACTTC. Translating it yields CASRRLPRDRGESYEQYF.

This clone was recorded once. The V gene is TRBV5-5, the J gene TRBJ2-2, with 9 bases matching TRBD2. V trimming: 1 base; J trimming: 6 bases; junction bases outside the gene matches: 7. The germline V gene encodes CDR1 SGHKS and CDR2 YYEKEE (reference sequence). The CDR3 has 16 residues. CDR3 amino acids: CASSLRAGGLAGELFF. In DNA, the CDR3 is TGTGCCAGCAGCTTGAGAGCGGGGGGTTTGGCCGGGGAGCTGTTTTTT.

In DNA form, the CDR3 reads TGTGCCTGGAATCAGCGGCTGGGTACAGATACGCAGTATTTT. It specifies CAWNQRLGTDTQYF. This sequence joins TRBV30 and TRBJ2-3; D is possibly TRBD2 (5 bases). CDR1 and CDR2 from the germline V gene are GTSNPN and SVGIG (reference sequence). Trimming removed 4 bases at V and 3 bases at J, with 14 bases between. The CDR3 is 14 residues long.

The chain links TRBV3-1 (or the pseudogene TRBV3-2) to TRBJ1-5, with TRBD1 matching over 8 bases. The V and J ends lost 2 bases and 8 bases, in that order; junction bases with no gene match: 8. Germline V gene lookup returns CDR1 LGHDT and CDR2 YNNKEL (reference sequence). The CDR3 totals 15 residues. The CDR3 loop is CASSQSYRGVEPQHF. As DNA, the CDR3 is TGTGCCAGCAGCCAATCTTACAGGGGGGTCGAGCCCCAGCATTTT.

In its sample, this clone is medium-sized. This chain uses TRBV6-6 with TRBJ2-7, with 10 bases aligning to TRBD1. The germline V gene encodes CDR1 MNHNY and CDR2 SVGAGI (reference sequence). This CDR3 is 15 amino acids long. After removal of 4 bases from V and 5 bases from J, the junction contained 8 bases not matched to a gene. The CDR3 reads CASSSFGQGGNEQYF. CDR3 sequence (DNA): TGTGCCAGCAGTTCATTTGGACAGGGGGGTAACGAGCAGTACTTC.

This sequence joins TRBV24-1 and TRBJ2-2; D is perhaps TRBD2 (6 bases). The germline gives CDR1 KGHDR, CDR2 SFDVKD. The V end was cut by 12 bases, the J end by 10 bases, with 14 bases between. The CDR3 is 11 residues long. CDR3 region: CAQGGGKELFF. DNA for the CDR3: TGTGCCCAGGGAGGCGGGAAGGAGCTGTTTTTT.

The chain is built from TRBV19 and TRBJ1-6; D is undetermined. CDR1 is LNHDA and CDR2 is SQIVND in the germline V gene (reference sequence). The CDR3 covers 12 residues. V was cut by 7 bases and J by 10 bases, with 11 bases left in between. The CDR3 DNA is TGTGCCAGTAATAGCGGCTTGTCACCCCTCCACTTT. The encoded protein is CASNSGLSPLHF.

This clone has only a few counts. V is TRBV30 and J is TRBJ1-1; D remains ambiguous. Per the germline V gene, CDR1 is GTSNPN and CDR2 is SVGIG (reference sequence). The CDR3 is made up of 13 amino acids. Trimming cost V 4 bases and J 1 base, with 10 bases left between them. DNA for the CDR3: TGTGCCTGGACGATGGCAAGGAACACTGAAGCTTTCTTT. Translated, it gives CAWTMARNTEAFF.

The CDR3 region is CASSVTGTDTQYF. DNA for the CDR3: TGTGCCAGCAGCGTAACCGGGACAGATACGCAGTATTTT. V usage is TRBV5-4 and J usage is TRBJ2-3; no firm D call. CDR1 is SGHNT, CDR2 YYREEE, per germline (reference sequence). Trimming cost V 4 bases and J 3 bases, with 9 bases left between them. This CDR3 contains 13 residues. Combining the CDR3 with reference TRBV5-4 and TRBJ2-3 gives the whole variable domain ETGVTQSPTHLIKTRGQQVTLRCSSQSGHNTVSWYQQALGQGPQFIFQYYREEENGRGNFPPRFSGLQFPNYSSELNVNALELDDSALYLCASSVTGTDTQYFGPGTRLTVL.

The chain employs TRBV10-3 and TRBJ1-2; 10 bases fit TRBD1. This CDR3 has 15 amino acids. Germline CDR1 and CDR2: ENHRY and SYGVKD. With V trimmed by 4 bases and J by 2 bases, 4 bases remained unmatched. The CDR3: CAISGGQGINYGYTF. For the CDR3, the DNA is TGTGCCATCAGTGGGGGACAGGGGATCAACTATGGCTACACCTTC.

This clone was detected once. This chain uses TRBV7-9 with TRBJ2-3, with 10 positions matching TRBD2. Germline CDR1 SEHNR, CDR2 FQNEAQ (reference sequence). The CDR3 loop spans 15 amino acids. Germline trimming cut 4 bases from V and 0 bases from J; bases unmatched to any gene: 1. As DNA, the CDR3 is TGTGCCAGCAGCTGGACTAGCGGAAGCACAGATACGCAGTATTTT. This sequence encodes CASSWTSGSTDTQYF.

This chain joins TRBV6-5 and TRBJ2-1, with 8 bases identical to TRBD2. Germline CDR1 MNHEY, CDR2 SVGAGI. The CDR3 covers 15 residues. V gave up 5 bases and J gave up 5 bases; unmatched junction bases: 8. The CDR3 sequence is CASSRRLANNNEQFF. CDR3 nucleotide sequence: TGTGCCAGCAGTCGCCGACTAGCGAACAACAATGAGCAGTTCTTC.

J is TRBJ1-2 and V is TRBV6-2 or TRBV6-3; tentative D call: TRBD1 (6 bases). V lost 4 bases and J 5 bases, leaving 17 bases between the germline ends. The CDR3 spans 15 residues. CDR1 is MNHEY, CDR2 SVGEGT, per germline. The CDR3 is CASSSLDSDGYGYTF. CDR3 nucleotides: TGTGCCAGCAGTTCGCTGGACAGCGACGGTTATGGCTACACCTTC.

The gene calls are TRBV27 and TRBJ1-1; TRBD1 might be the D (6 bases). CDR3 length: 14 residues. CDR1 is MNHEY, CDR2 SMNVEV, per germline (reference sequence). V gave up 6 bases and J gave up 0 bases, with 11 bases separating them. The CDR3: CASSWTALNTEAFF. The CDR3 bases are TGTGCCAGCAGCTGGACAGCCCTGAACACTGAAGCTTTCTTT.

The rearrangement uses TRBV30 and TRBJ1-2; 9 bases match TRBD1. There are 15 residues in the CDR3. Germline V gene lookup returns CDR1 GTSNPN and CDR2 SVGIG (reference sequence). J lost 4 bases, V lost 2 bases, and 8 bases had no gene match. The CDR3 bases are TGTGCCTGGAGTTACCGGGACAGGGACGGCTATGGCTACACCTTC. Protein sequence: CAWSYRDRDGYGYTF.

The chain links TRBV30 to TRBJ2-3; 8 bases agree with TRBD2. Germline trimming cut 1 base from V and 1 base from J; bases unmatched to any gene: 7. The CDR3 extends over 16 amino acids. Germline V lookup: CDR1 GTSNPN, CDR2 SVGIG (reference sequence). For the CDR3, the DNA is TGTGCCTGGAGTGCAGCGGGAGTGGGAGGCACAGATACGCAGTATTTT. Translated: CAWSAAGVGGTDTQYF.